This T cell receptor (beta chain) originates from a study of CD8 T cells in ankylosing spondylitis. The sample holds a few counts of this clonotype. In TCRdb, the 5' RACE reads were re-called with MiXCR into one record per CDR3 protein. This repertoire shows about 150,000 distinct CDR3 sequences, 40% to 50% found once; its top ten account for about 15%. Trimming took 3 bases from V and 6 from J, leaving 7 bases between them. The CDR3 extends over 12 amino acids. Germline CDR1 and CDR2: SGHRS and YFSETQ. Input material: synovial fluid, either unsorted or a sorted T cell fraction (not recorded which). This chain joins TRBV5-1 and TRBJ2-4; D possibly corresponds to TRBD1 (6 bases). The receptor was isolated from a male donor with ankylosing spondylitis. CDR3 coding DNA: TGCGCCAGCAGCTCGGACAGAAACATTCAGTACTTC. It codes for CASSSDRNIQYF.